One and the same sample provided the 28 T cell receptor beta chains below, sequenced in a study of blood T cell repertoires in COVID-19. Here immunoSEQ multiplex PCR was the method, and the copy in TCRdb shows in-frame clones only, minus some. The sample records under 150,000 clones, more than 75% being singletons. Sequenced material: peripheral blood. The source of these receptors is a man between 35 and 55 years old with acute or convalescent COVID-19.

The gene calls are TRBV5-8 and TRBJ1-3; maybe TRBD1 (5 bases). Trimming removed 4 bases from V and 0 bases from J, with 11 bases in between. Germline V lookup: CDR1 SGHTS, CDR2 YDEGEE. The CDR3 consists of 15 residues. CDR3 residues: CASSKDTYSGNTIYF. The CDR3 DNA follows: TGTGCCAGCAGCAAGGACACCTACTCTGGAAACACCATATATTTT.

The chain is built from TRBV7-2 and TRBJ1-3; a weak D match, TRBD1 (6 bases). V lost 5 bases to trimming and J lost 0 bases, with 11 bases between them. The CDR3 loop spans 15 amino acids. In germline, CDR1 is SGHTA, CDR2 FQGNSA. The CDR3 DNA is TGTGCCAGCAGCACCCGGACAGTCTCTGGAAACACCATATATTTT. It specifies CASSTRTVSGNTIYF.

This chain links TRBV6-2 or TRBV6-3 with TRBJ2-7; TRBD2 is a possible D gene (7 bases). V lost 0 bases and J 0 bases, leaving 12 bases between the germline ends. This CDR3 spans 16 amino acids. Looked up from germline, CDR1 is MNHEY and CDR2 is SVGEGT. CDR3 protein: CASSYSSGTTSYEQYF. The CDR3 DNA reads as TGTGCCAGCAGTTACTCGAGCGGGACAACCTCCTACGAGCAGTACTTC.

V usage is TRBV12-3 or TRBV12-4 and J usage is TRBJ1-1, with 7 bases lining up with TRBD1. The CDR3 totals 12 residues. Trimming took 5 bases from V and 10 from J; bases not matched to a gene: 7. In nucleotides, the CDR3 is TGTGCCAGCAGTCGAAAAACAGGGGCAGCTTTCTTT. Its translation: CASSRKTGAAFF.

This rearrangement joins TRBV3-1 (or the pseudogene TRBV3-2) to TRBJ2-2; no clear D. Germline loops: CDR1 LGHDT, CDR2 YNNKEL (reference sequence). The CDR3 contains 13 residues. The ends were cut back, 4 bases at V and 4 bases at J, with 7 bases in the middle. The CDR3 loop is CASSPTSTGELFF. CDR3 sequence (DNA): TGTGCCAGCAGCCCAACAAGCACCGGGGAGCTGTTTTTT.

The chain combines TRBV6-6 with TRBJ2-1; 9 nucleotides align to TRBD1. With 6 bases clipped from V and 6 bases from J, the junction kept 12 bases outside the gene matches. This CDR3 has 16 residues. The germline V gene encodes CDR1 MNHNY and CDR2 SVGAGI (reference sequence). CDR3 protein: CASSRTGDPLGNEQFF. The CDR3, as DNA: TGTGCCAGCAGCCGGACAGGGGACCCCCTAGGCAATGAGCAGTTCTTC.

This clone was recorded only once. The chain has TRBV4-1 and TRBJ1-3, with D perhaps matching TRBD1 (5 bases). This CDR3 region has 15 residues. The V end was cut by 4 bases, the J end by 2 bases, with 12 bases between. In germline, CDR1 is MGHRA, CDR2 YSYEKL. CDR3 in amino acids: CASSLRVVPGNTIYF. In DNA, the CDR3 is TGCGCCAGCAGCCTCAGGGTTGTTCCTGGAAACACCATATATTTT.

CDR3: CSVERWGDEQFF. The CDR3, as DNA: TGCAGCGTTGAGAGGTGGGGCGATGAGCAGTTCTTC. V and J are TRBV29-1 and TRBJ2-1, with TRBD1 as a possible D gene (5 bases). The CDR3 sequence is 12 residues long. The V gene lost 3 bases and the J gene lost 8 bases, with 11 bases spanning the gap. Germline loops: CDR1 SQVTM, CDR2 ANQGSEA.

Here the CDR3 DNA reads TGTGCCAGCTCACCCCACACGGAGATGAACACTGAAGCTTTCTTT. Translation gives CASSPHTEMNTEAFF. V is TRBV18 and J is TRBJ1-1, with D uncertain. V lost 3 bases and J 0 bases, leaving 11 bases between the germline ends. From germline, CDR1 is KGHSH and CDR2 LQKENI. CDR3 length: 15 amino acids. Full variable domain (outside the CDR3, taken from reference TRBV18 and TRBJ1-1): NAGVMQNPRHLVRRRGQEARLRCSPMKGHSHVYWYRQLPEEGLKFMVYLQKENIIDESGMPKERFSAEFPKEGPSILRIQQVVRGDSAAYFCASSPHTEMNTEAFFGQGTRLTVV.

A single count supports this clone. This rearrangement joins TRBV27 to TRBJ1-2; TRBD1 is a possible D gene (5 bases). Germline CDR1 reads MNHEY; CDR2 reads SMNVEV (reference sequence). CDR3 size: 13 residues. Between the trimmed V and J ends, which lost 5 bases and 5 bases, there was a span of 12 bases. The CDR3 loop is CASSTGTPYGYTF. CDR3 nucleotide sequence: TGTGCCAGCAGTACTGGGACTCCTTATGGCTACACCTTC.

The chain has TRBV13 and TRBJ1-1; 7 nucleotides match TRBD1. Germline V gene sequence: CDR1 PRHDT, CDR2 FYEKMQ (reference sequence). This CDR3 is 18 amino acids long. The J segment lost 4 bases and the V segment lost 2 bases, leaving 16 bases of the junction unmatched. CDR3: CASSLKRGRTYLGTEAFF. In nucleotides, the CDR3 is TGTGCCAGCAGCTTAAAAAGGGGGCGTACCTACCTGGGCACTGAAGCTTTCTTT.

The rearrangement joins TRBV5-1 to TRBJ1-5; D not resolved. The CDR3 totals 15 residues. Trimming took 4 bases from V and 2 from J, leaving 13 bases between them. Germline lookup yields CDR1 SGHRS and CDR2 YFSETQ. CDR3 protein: CASSLNGVGNQPQHF. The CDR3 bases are TGCGCCAGCAGCCTTAACGGGGTTGGCAATCAGCCCCAGCATTTT.

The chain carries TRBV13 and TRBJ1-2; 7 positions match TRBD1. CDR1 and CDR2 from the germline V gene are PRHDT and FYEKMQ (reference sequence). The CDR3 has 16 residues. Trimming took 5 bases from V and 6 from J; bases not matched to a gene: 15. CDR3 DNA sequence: TGTGCCAGCAGCCCACCACAGGGGACGGTCCAAAATGGCTACACCTTC. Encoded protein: CASSPPQGTVQNGYTF.

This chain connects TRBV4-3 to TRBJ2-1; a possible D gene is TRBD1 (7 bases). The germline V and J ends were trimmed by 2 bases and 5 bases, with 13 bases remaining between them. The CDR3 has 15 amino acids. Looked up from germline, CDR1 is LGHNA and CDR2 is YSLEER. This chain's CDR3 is CASSQLEGADNEQFF. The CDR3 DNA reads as TGCGCCAGCAGCCAATTGGAGGGGGCCGACAATGAGCAGTTCTTC.

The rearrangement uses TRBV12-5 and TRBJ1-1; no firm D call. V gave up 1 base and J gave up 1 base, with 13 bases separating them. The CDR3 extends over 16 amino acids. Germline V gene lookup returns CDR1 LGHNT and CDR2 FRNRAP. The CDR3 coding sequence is TGTGCTAGTGGTTTGGCACTACCCAGCCGGAACACTGAAGCTTTCTTT. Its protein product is CASGLALPSRNTEAFF.

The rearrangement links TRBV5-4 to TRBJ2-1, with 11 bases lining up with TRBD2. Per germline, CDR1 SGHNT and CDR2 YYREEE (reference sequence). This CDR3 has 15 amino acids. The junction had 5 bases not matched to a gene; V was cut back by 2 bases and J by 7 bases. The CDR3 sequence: CASSFGLAGRNEQFF. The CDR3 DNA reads TGTGCCAGCAGCTTTGGACTAGCGGGCCGGAATGAGCAGTTCTTC.

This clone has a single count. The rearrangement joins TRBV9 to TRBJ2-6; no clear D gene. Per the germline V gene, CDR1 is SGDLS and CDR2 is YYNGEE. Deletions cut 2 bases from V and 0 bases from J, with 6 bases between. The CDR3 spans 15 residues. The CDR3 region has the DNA TGTGCCAGCAGCGTCCACAGCTCTGGGGCCAACGTCCTGACTTTC. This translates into CASSVHSSGANVLTF.

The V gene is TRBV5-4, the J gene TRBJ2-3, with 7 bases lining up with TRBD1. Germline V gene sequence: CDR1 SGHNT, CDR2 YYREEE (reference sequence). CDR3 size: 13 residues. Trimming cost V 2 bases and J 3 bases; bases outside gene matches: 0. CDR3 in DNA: TGTGCCAGCAGCTTCAGGGGGACAGATACGCAGTATTTT. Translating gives CASSFRGTDTQYF.

The CDR3 bases are TGTGCCACCAGCAGAGATCGGGATACGCAGTATTTT. This translates into CATSRDRDTQYF. The rearrangement joins TRBV15 to TRBJ2-3; D remains ambiguous. CDR3 length equals 12 residues. Germline V lookup: CDR1 LNHNV, CDR2 YYDKDF (reference sequence). V was trimmed by 0 bases and J by 6 bases, leaving 4 bases between them.

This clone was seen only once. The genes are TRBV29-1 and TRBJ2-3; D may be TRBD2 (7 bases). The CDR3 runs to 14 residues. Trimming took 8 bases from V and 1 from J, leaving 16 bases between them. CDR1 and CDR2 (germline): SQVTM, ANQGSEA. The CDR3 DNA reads TGCAGCTTCGAGGGGGGGGGTGGCACAGATACGCAGTATTTT. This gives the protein CSFEGGGGTDTQYF.

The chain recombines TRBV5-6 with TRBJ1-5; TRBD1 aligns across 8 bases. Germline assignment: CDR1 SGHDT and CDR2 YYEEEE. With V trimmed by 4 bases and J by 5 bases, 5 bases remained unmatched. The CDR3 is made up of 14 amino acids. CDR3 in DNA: TGTGCCAGCAGCCCGCCGGGACAGGATCAGCCCCAGCATTTT. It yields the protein CASSPPGQDQPQHF.

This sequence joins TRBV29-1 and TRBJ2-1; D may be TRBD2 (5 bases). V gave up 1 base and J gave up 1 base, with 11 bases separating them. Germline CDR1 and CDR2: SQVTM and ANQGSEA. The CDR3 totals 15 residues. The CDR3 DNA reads TGCAGCGTTGAAGGGGCCGGGAAGTCCTACAATGAGCAGTTCTTC. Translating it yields CSVEGAGKSYNEQFF.

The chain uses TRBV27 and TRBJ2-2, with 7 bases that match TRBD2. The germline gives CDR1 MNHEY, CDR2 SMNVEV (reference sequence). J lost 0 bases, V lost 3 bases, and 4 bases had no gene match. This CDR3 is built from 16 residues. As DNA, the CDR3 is TGTGCCAGCAGTTTTTGGCTAGCGGCGAACACCGGGGAGCTGTTTTTT. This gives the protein CASSFWLAANTGELFF.

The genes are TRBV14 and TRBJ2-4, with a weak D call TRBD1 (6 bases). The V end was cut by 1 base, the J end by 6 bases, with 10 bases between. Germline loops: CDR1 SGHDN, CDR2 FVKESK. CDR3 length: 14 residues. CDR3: CASSQAGQLNIQYF. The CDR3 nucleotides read TGTGCCAGCAGCCAAGCTGGACAGCTAAACATTCAGTACTTC.

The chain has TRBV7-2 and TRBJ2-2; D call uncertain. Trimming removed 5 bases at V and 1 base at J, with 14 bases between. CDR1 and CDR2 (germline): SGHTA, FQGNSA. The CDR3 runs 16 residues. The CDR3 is CASSPEKYWNTGELFF. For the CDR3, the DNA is TGTGCCAGCAGCCCGGAGAAATATTGGAACACCGGGGAGCTGTTTTTT.

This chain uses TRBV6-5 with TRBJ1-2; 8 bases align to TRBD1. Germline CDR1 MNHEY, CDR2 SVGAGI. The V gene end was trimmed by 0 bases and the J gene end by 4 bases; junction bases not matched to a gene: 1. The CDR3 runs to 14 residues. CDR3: CASSYSTGAYGYTF. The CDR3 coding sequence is TGTGCCAGCAGTTACTCGACAGGGGCCTATGGCTACACCTTC.

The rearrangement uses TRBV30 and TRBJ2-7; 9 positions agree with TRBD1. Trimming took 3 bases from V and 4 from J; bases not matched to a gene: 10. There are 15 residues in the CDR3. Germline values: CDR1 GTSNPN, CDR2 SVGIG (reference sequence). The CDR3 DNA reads TGTGCCTGGAGGGGTTGGGGACAGGGATTTTACGAGCAGTACTTC. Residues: CAWRGWGQGFYEQYF.

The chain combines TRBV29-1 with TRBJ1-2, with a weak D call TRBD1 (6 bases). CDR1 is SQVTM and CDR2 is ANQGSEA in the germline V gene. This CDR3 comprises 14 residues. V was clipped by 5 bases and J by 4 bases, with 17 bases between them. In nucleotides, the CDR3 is TGCAGCGTTCTAGAAGGGGGTCCATTCTATGGCTACACCTTC. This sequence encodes CSVLEGGPFYGYTF. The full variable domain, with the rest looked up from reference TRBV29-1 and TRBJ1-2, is SAVISQKPSRDICQRGTSLTIQCQVDSQVTMMFWYRQQPGQSLTLIATANQGSEATYESGFVIDKFPISRPNLTFSTLTVSNMSPEDSSIYLCSVLEGGPFYGYTFGSGTRLTVV.